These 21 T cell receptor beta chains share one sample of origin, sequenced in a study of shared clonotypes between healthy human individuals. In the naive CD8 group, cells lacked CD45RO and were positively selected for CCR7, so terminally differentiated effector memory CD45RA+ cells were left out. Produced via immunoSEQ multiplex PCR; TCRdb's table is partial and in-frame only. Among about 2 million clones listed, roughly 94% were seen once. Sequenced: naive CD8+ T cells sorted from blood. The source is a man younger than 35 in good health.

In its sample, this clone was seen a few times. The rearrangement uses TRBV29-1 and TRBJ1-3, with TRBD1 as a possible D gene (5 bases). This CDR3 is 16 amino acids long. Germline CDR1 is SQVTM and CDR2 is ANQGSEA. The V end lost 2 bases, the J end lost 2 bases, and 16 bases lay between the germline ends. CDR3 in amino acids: CSVEYGTAGAGNTIYF. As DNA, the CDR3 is TGCAGCGTTGAATATGGGACCGCCGGGGCTGGAAACACCATATATTTT. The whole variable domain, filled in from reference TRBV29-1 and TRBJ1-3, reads SAVISQKPSRDICQRGTSLTIQCQVDSQVTMMFWYRQQPGQSLTLIATANQGSEATYESGFVIDKFPISRPNLTFSTLTVSNMSPEDSSIYLCSVEYGTAGAGNTIYFGEGSWLTVV.

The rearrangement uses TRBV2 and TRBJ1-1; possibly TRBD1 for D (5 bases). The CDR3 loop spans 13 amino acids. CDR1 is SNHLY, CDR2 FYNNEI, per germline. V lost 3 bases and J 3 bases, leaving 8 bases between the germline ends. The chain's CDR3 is CASSEWGYTEAFF. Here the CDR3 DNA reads TGTGCCAGCAGTGAGTGGGGCTACACTGAAGCTTTCTTT. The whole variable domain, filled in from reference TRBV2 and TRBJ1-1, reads EPEVTQTPSHQVTQMGQEVILRCVPISNHLYFYWYRQILGQKVEFLVSFYNNEISEKSEIFDDQFSVERPDGSNFTLKIRSTKLEDSAMYFCASSEWGYTEAFFGQGTRLTVV.

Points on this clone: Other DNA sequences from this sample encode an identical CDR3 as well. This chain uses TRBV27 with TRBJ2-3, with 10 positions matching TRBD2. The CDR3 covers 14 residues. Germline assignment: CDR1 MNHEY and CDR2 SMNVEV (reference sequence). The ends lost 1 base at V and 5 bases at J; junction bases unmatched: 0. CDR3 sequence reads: CASSLLAGGDTQYF. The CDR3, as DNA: TGTGCCAGCAGTTTATTAGCGGGAGGAGATACGCAGTATTTT.

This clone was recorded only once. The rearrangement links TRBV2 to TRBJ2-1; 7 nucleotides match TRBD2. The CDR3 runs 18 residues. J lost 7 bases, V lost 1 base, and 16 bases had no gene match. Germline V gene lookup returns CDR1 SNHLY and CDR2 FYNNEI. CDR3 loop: CASSEEGLAVVGRNEQFF. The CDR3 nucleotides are TGTGCCAGCAGTGAAGAGGGGCTAGCGGTCGTAGGGAGGAATGAGCAGTTCTTC.

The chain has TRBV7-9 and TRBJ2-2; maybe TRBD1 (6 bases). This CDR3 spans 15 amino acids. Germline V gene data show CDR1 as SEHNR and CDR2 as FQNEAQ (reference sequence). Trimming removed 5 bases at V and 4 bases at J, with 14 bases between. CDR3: CASSPQGPGTGELFF. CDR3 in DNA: TGTGCCAGCAGCCCACAGGGTCCCGGCACCGGGGAGCTGTTTTTT.

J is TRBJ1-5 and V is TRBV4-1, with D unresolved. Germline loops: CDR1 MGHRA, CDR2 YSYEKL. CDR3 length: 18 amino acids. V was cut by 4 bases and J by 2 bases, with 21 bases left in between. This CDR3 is CASSPEAEVGVGNQPQHF. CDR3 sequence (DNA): TGCGCCAGCAGCCCAGAGGCCGAGGTTGGCGTTGGCAATCAGCCCCAGCATTTT.

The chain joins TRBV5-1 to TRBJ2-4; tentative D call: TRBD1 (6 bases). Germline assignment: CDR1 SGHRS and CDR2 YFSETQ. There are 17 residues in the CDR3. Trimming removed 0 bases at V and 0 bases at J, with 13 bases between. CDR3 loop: CASSLDLGQLAKNIQYF. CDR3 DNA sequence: TGCGCCAGCAGCTTGGACCTCGGACAGCTAGCCAAAAACATTCAGTACTTC.

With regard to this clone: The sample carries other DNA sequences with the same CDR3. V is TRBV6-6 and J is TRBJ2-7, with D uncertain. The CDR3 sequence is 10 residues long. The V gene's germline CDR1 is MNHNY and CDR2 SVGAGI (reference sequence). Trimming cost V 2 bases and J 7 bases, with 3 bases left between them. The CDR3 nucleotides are TGTGCCAGCAGTTACGGAGAGCAGTACTTC. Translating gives CASSYGEQYF.

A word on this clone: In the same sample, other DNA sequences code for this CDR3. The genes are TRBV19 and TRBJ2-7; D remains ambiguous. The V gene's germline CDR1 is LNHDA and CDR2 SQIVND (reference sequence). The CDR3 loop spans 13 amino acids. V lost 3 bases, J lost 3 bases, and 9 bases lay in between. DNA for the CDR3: TGTGCCAGTAGTATCGGCAGCAACTACGAGCAGTACTTC. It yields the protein CASSIGSNYEQYF. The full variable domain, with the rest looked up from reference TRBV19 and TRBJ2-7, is DGGITQSPKYLFRKEGQNVTLSCEQNLNHDAMYWYRQDPGQGLRLIYYSQIVNDFQKGDIAEGYSVSREKKESFPLTVTSAQKNPTAFYLCASSIGSNYEQYFGPGTRLTVT.

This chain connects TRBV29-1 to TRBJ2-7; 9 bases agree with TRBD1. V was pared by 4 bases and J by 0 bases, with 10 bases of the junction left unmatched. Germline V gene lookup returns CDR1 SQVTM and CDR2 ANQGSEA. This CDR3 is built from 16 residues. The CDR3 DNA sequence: TGCAGCGTTGTATTCCTCGGGACAGGGAACTCCTACGAGCAGTACTTC. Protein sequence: CSVVFLGTGNSYEQYF.

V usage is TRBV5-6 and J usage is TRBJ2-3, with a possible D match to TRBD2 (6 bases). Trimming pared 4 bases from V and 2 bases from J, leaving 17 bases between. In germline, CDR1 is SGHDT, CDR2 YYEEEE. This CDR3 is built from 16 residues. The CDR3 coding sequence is TGTGCCAGCAGCCTCGAGGGTAGCGGCCTCACAGATACGCAGTATTTT. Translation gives CASSLEGSGLTDTQYF.

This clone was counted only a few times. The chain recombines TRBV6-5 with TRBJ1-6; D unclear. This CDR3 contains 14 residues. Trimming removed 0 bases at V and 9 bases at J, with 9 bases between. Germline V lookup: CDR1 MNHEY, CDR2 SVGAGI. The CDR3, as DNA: TGTGCCAGCAGTTACTCAGGGAAGGGTTCACCCCTCCACTTT. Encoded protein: CASSYSGKGSPLHF.

This CDR3 reads CASSQGHLPNGYTF. The CDR3 DNA follows: TGCGCCAGCAGCCAAGGTCACCTCCCTAATGGCTACACCTTC. The rearrangement joins TRBV4-3 to TRBJ1-2; the D is unclear. Germline lookup yields CDR1 LGHNA and CDR2 YSLEER. V was pared by 1 base and J by 6 bases, with 12 bases between. This CDR3 has 14 amino acids.

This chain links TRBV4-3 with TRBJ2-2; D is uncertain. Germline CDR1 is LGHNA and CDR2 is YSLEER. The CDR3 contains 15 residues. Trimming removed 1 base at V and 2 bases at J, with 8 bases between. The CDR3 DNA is TGCGCCAGCAGCCAAGTATTTAGCAACACCGGGGAGCTGTTTTTT. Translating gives CASSQVFSNTGELFF.

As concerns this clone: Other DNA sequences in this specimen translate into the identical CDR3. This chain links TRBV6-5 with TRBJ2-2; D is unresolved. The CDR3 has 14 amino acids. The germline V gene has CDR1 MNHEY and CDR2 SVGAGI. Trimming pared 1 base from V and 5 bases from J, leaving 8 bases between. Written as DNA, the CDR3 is TGTGCCAGCAGTTACTATGAAGGAACCGGGGAGCTGTTTTTT. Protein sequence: CASSYYEGTGELFF.

Written as DNA, the CDR3 is TGTGCCATCAGTGAGTCCGGCGGGGGCTTCTACGAGCAGTACTTC. This encodes CAISESGGGFYEQYF. The chain uses TRBV10-3 and TRBJ2-7; maybe TRBD2 (7 bases). This CDR3 has 15 residues. The germline gives CDR1 ENHRY, CDR2 SYGVKD. V was trimmed by 0 bases and J by 3 bases, leaving 12 bases between them.

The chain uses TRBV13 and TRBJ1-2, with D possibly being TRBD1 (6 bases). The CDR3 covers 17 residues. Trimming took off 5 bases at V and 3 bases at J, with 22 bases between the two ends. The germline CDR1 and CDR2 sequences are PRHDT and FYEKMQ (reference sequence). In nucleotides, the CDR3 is TGTGCCAGCAGCCCAAGGGGGGGACCCCCCATGGACTATGGCTACACCTTC. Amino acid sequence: CASSPRGGPPMDYGYTF.

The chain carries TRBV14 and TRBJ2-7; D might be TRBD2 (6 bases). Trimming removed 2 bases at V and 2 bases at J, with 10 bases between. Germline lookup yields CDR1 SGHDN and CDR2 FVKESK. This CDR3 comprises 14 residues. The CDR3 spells CASSQLASAYEQYF. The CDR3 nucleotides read TGTGCCAGCAGCCAACTAGCGTCCGCCTACGAGCAGTACTTC. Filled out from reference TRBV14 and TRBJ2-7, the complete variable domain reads EAGVTQFPSHSVIEKGQTVTLRCDPISGHDNLYWYRRVMGKEIKFLLHFVKESKQDESGMPNNRFLAERTGGTYSTLKVQPAELEDSGVYFCASSQLASAYEQYFGPGTRLTVT.

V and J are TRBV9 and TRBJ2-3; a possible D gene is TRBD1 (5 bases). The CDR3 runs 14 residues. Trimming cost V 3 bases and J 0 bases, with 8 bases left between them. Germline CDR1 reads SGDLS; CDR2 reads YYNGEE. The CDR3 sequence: CASSGRQSTDTQYF. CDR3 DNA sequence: TGTGCCAGCAGCGGAAGACAGAGCACAGATACGCAGTATTTT.

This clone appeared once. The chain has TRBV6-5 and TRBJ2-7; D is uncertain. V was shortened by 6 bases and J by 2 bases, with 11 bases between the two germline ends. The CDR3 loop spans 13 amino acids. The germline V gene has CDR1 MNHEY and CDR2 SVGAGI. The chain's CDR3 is CASRSDETYEQYF. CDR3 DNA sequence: TGTGCCAGCAGATCGGACGAAACCTACGAGCAGTACTTC.

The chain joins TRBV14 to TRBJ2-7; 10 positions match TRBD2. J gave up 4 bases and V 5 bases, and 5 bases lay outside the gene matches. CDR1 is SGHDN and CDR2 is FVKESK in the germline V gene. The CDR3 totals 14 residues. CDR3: CASSASGLAYEQYF. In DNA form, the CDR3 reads TGTGCCAGCAGCGCATCGGGACTAGCGTACGAGCAGTACTTC.